A single sample is the source of the 29 T cell receptor beta chains below, sequenced in a study of blood T cell repertoires in COVID-19. TCRdb's copy holds only in-frame clones and misses some; the assay was immunoSEQ multiplex PCR. The repertoire holds approximately 130,000 clones, with 85% as singletons. The sequencing sample was made of peripheral blood. These receptors all stem from a human donor in a cohort sampled during active COVID-19.

CDR3 in amino acids: CAWSGGDYWFF. The CDR3 nucleotides read TGTGCCTGGAGTGGGGGGGACTATTGGTTCTTC. This chain joins TRBV30 and TRBJ2-1, with TRBD2 identical over 7 bases. The CDR3 is 11 amino acids. The germline V gene encodes CDR1 GTSNPN and CDR2 SVGIG (reference sequence). The J segment lost 15 bases and the V segment lost 1 base, leaving 6 bases of the junction unmatched.

The chain carries TRBV6-5 and TRBJ2-5; 8 bases are shared with TRBD1. The CDR3 contains 15 residues. V shed 7 bases, J shed 5 bases, and the junction held 12 bases outside the gene matches. The germline CDR1 and CDR2 sequences are MNHEY and SVGAGI. CDR3 loop: CASTTSGGVEETQYF. The CDR3 DNA sequence: TGTGCCAGCACTACTTCAGGGGGCGTGGAGGAGACCCAGTACTTC.

This clone was seen more than once but under ten times. This sequence joins TRBV5-4 and TRBJ2-2, with 10 bases matching TRBD2. Trimming removed 2 bases from V and 4 bases from J; junction bases left unmatched: 2. CDR3 length: 15 amino acids. The germline gives CDR1 SGHNT, CDR2 YYREEE (reference sequence). CDR3 bases: TGTGCCAGCAGCTTAAGCGGGAGGGCCACCGGGGAGCTGTTTTTT. Translated: CASSLSGRATGELFF.

V and J are TRBV5-1 and TRBJ2-5; 7 bases map to TRBD2. Germline V gene data show CDR1 as SGHRS and CDR2 as YFSETQ. V gave up 4 bases and J gave up 4 bases; unmatched junction bases: 4. This CDR3 has 13 residues. The CDR3 here is CASSLGRGETQYF. The CDR3 DNA sequence: TGCGCCAGCAGCCTAGGGAGGGGAGAGACCCAGTACTTC.

The chain employs TRBV4-3 and TRBJ2-2; 7 bases align to TRBD2. The trim removed 3 bases at V and 3 bases at J, leaving 1 base unmatched. The CDR3 extends over 14 amino acids. Germline V gene lookup returns CDR1 LGHNA and CDR2 YSLEER. This CDR3 reads CASSQGGYTGELFF. In DNA, the CDR3 is TGCGCCAGCAGCCAGGGGGGGTACACCGGGGAGCTGTTTTTT.

The chain has TRBV4-1 and TRBJ2-1; 10 bases line up with TRBD1. Unmatched junction bases numbered 3, after V lost 1 base and J lost 3 bases. Germline V CDR1 and CDR2: MGHRA, YSYEKL. CDR3 length: 16 amino acids. The CDR3 region has the DNA TGCGCCAGCAGCCAAGCCGGGACAGGGGTCTACAATGAGCAGTTCTTC. Its protein is CASSQAGTGVYNEQFF.

The V and J genes are TRBV24-1 and TRBJ2-3; no firm D call. Trimming took off 5 bases at V and 0 bases at J, with 11 bases between the two ends. There are 15 residues in the CDR3. Germline V gene sequence: CDR1 KGHDR, CDR2 SFDVKD. The CDR3 loop reads CATSGQAASTDTQYF. CDR3 bases: TGTGCCACCAGTGGGCAGGCAGCTAGCACAGATACGCAGTATTTT.

The chain links TRBV2 to TRBJ2-3; D gene uncertain. This CDR3 has 15 residues. V lost 1 base and J lost 0, with 8 bases in between. CDR1 and CDR2 (germline): SNHLY, FYNNEI. In nucleotides, the CDR3 is TGTGCCAGCAGTGAAGGGGTGACTAGCACAGATACGCAGTATTTT. Translated, it gives CASSEGVTSTDTQYF.

The rearrangement uses TRBV19 and TRBJ2-1; the match to TRBD1 covers 7 bases. CDR1 LNHDA and CDR2 SQIVND come from the germline V gene (reference sequence). Trimming cost V 10 bases and J 7 bases; bases outside gene matches: 13. CDR3 length equals 14 residues. The CDR3 DNA sequence: TGTGCCACCTCGCTCCGGGACAGTCGGAATGAGCAGTTCTTC. Translating it yields CATSLRDSRNEQFF.

The chain uses TRBV6-2 or TRBV6-3 and TRBJ2-3; 8 bases agree with TRBD2. Germline V gene lookup returns CDR1 MNHEY and CDR2 SVGEGT. The trim removed 2 bases at V and 6 bases at J, leaving 7 bases unmatched. The CDR3 covers 15 residues. As DNA, the CDR3 is TGTGCCAGCAGTTACCACCGGGAGGGCCCGGATACGCAGTATTTT. Translated: CASSYHREGPDTQYF.

The chain has TRBV5-5 and TRBJ2-2; 10 bases fit TRBD2. The germline V gene has CDR1 SGHKS and CDR2 YYEKEE (reference sequence). V shed 2 bases, J shed 6 bases, and the junction held 4 bases outside the gene matches. This CDR3 is 15 amino acids long. The CDR3 sequence is CASSFGTSVAGELFF. The CDR3, as DNA: TGTGCCAGCAGCTTTGGGACTAGCGTAGCCGGGGAGCTGTTTTTT.

This chain connects TRBV6-2 or TRBV6-3 to TRBJ2-2, with 7 nucleotides matching TRBD2. V was pared by 5 bases and J by 6 bases, with 21 bases of the junction left unmatched. In germline, CDR1 is MNHEY, CDR2 SVGEGT. This CDR3 has 19 amino acids. DNA of the CDR3: TGTGCCAGCAGTCTAGGCCCTGTTCAGTGGGGGGGGAGCTCCGGGGAGCTGTTTTTT. Translation gives CASSLGPVQWGGSSGELFF.

The chain recombines TRBV6-6 with TRBJ1-1; D unresolved. Trimming removed 6 bases from V and 9 bases from J, with 14 bases in between. The CDR3 runs to 12 residues. Germline values: CDR1 MNHNY, CDR2 SVGAGI (reference sequence). CDR3 nucleotide sequence: TGTGCCAGCAGCGTAGCTTCGGGGAAAGCTTTCTTT. Its translation is CASSVASGKAFF.

The V call is TRBV5-1, the J call TRBJ2-5, with D hard to call. Deletions cut 0 bases from V and 0 bases from J, with 9 bases between. Germline CDR1 SGHRS, CDR2 YFSETQ. This CDR3 is 15 amino acids long. CDR3 loop: CASSLDGSYQETQYF. CDR3 nucleotide sequence: TGCGCCAGCAGCTTGGATGGCAGTTACCAAGAGACCCAGTACTTC.

The rearrangement uses TRBV28 and TRBJ2-1, with D possibly matching TRBD2 (6 bases). The germline CDR1 and CDR2 sequences are MDHEN and SYDVKM. The CDR3 contains 14 residues. V lost 6 bases and J 9 bases, leaving 18 bases between the germline ends. The CDR3 spells CASSRNGGWGEQFF. Here the CDR3 DNA reads TGTGCCAGCAGCCGTAACGGGGGATGGGGTGAGCAGTTCTTC.

This chain links TRBV30 with TRBJ2-3; D is perhaps TRBD2 (5 bases). The CDR3 runs 13 residues. Germline V CDR1 and CDR2: GTSNPN, SVGIG (reference sequence). Trimming removed 2 bases from V and 4 bases from J, with 10 bases in between. Written as DNA, the CDR3 is TGTGCCTGGAGTTCGGACGGGGCAGATACGCAGTATTTT. Its protein product is CAWSSDGADTQYF.

The chain employs TRBV19 and TRBJ1-5; D possibly corresponds to TRBD1 (6 bases). The V gene's germline CDR1 is LNHDA and CDR2 SQIVND (reference sequence). This CDR3 is built from 16 residues. V was cut by 6 bases and J by 0 bases, with 15 bases left in between. In DNA, the CDR3 is TGTGCCAGTAGCCCCAAGGGGGTCCTTAGCAATCAGCCCCAGCATTTT. Translated: CASSPKGVLSNQPQHF.

The V gene is TRBV2, the J gene TRBJ2-1; 8 bases are shared with TRBD2. This CDR3 region has 16 residues. V lost 1 base to trimming and J lost 2 bases; unmatched junction nucleotides: 4. The germline V gene encodes CDR1 SNHLY and CDR2 FYNNEI. CDR3 sequence: CASSEEGGGTYNEQFF. The CDR3, as DNA: TGTGCCAGCAGTGAAGAGGGCGGGGGGACCTACAATGAGCAGTTCTTC.

This rearrangement joins TRBV19 to TRBJ2-3; 14 bases map to TRBD2. This CDR3 comprises 16 residues. V lost 4 bases and J lost 8; bases outside the gene matches: 8. CDR1 and CDR2 (germline): LNHDA, SQIVND (reference sequence). The CDR3 reads CASSTQTSGRASTQYF. In DNA, the CDR3 is TGTGCCAGTAGTACCCAGACTAGCGGGAGGGCCAGTACGCAGTATTTT. The variable domain in full, completed from reference TRBV19 and TRBJ2-3, reads DGGITQSPKYLFRKEGQNVTLSCEQNLNHDAMYWYRQDPGQGLRLIYYSQIVNDFQKGDIAEGYSVSREKKESFPLTVTSAQKNPTAFYLCASSTQTSGRASTQYFGPGTRLTVL.

The CDR3 region is CASSRARGAGVYTF. CDR3 nucleotides: TGTGCCAGTAGTAGGGCTCGTGGGGCCGGAGTCTACACCTTC. The chain carries TRBV19 and TRBJ1-2; perhaps TRBD1 as D (5 bases). V lost 4 bases to trimming and J lost 10 bases, with 19 bases between them. The CDR3 totals 14 residues. From germline, CDR1 is LNHDA and CDR2 SQIVND (reference sequence).

V usage is TRBV5-4 and J usage is TRBJ1-5; 7 bases match TRBD1. The CDR3 contains 15 residues. Per germline, CDR1 SGHNT and CDR2 YYREEE (reference sequence). Trimming removed 10 bases from V and 0 bases from J; junction bases left unmatched: 10. The CDR3 coding sequence is TGTGCCTGGTCTGCACAGGGGTATAGCAATCAGCCCCAGCATTTT. This gives the protein CAWSAQGYSNQPQHF.

The chain uses TRBV2 and TRBJ1-4; tentative D call: TRBD1 (6 bases). The CDR3 extends over 15 amino acids. Germline CDR1 reads SNHLY; CDR2 reads FYNNEI. Trimming removed 5 bases from V and 4 bases from J, with 14 bases in between. This CDR3 reads CASSPQGLGNEKLFF. The CDR3 DNA reads as TGTGCCAGCAGTCCTCAGGGGCTTGGTAATGAAAAACTGTTTTTT. The full variable domain, in which reference TRBV2 and TRBJ1-4 provide the parts outside the CDR3, is EPEVTQTPSHQVTQMGQEVILRCVPISNHLYFYWYRQILGQKVEFLVSFYNNEISEKSEIFDDQFSVERPDGSNFTLKIRSTKLEDSAMYFCASSPQGLGNEKLFFGSGTQLSVL.

J is TRBJ2-1 and V is TRBV14, with D perhaps matching TRBD2 (5 bases). In germline, CDR1 is SGHDN, CDR2 FVKESK. The CDR3 extends over 17 amino acids. The germline V and J ends were trimmed by 1 base and 4 bases, with 17 bases remaining between them. Written as DNA, the CDR3 is TGTGCCAGCAGCCAAGCAGGTTGGCTAGCAGATTACAATGAGCAGTTCTTC. This sequence encodes CASSQAGWLADYNEQFF.

The genes are TRBV5-6 and TRBJ1-5; D may be TRBD1 (5 bases). CDR1 SGHDT and CDR2 YYEEEE come from the germline V gene. The CDR3 runs to 15 residues. Trimming removed 4 bases at V and 7 bases at J, with 18 bases between. CDR3 DNA: TGTGCCAGCAGCCCACACAGGAGTTCGGACCAGCCCCAGCATTTT. Translating gives CASSPHRSSDQPQHF.

This chain joins TRBV19 and TRBJ2-4; no clear D gene. The CDR3 length is 16 residues. The germline V and J ends were trimmed by 5 bases and 0 bases, with 14 bases remaining between them. The V gene's germline CDR1 is LNHDA and CDR2 SQIVND (reference sequence). CDR3 DNA sequence: TGTGCCAGTAGTCACCCCATTAGCCTAGCCAAAAACATTCAGTACTTC. Translating it yields CASSHPISLAKNIQYF. Filled out from reference TRBV19 and TRBJ2-4, the complete variable domain reads DGGITQSPKYLFRKEGQNVTLSCEQNLNHDAMYWYRQDPGQGLRLIYYSQIVNDFQKGDIAEGYSVSREKKESFPLTVTSAQKNPTAFYLCASSHPISLAKNIQYFGAGTRLSVL.

The chain joins TRBV19 to TRBJ2-2, with 10 bases aligning to TRBD2. J lost 1 base, V lost 8 bases, and 10 bases had no gene match. The CDR3 contains 17 residues. In germline, CDR1 is LNHDA, CDR2 SQIVND (reference sequence). The CDR3: CASVPSGSQVNTGELFF. CDR3 nucleotides: TGTGCCAGTGTTCCTAGCGGGAGTCAAGTGAACACCGGGGAGCTGTTTTTT.

V gene TRBV5-4 combines with J gene TRBJ2-3; TRBD2 matches at 15 bases. The CDR3 spans 18 residues. V was clipped by 3 bases and J by 3 bases; unmatched bases: 8. The germline V gene encodes CDR1 SGHNT and CDR2 YYREEE (reference sequence). The CDR3 loop reads CASSSGLAGGSGTDTQYF. CDR3 nucleotide sequence: TGTGCCAGCAGCTCGGGACTAGCGGGGGGCTCGGGGACAGATACGCAGTATTTT.

The genes are TRBV9 and TRBJ1-2; 10 nucleotides line up with TRBD1. After removal of 1 base from V and 4 bases from J, the junction contained 1 base not matched to a gene. The germline CDR1 and CDR2 sequences are SGDLS and YYNGEE. The CDR3 contains 14 residues. The CDR3 loop reads CASSVRTGGYGYTF. For the CDR3, the DNA is TGTGCCAGCAGCGTAAGGACAGGGGGCTATGGCTACACCTTC.

V and J are TRBV5-4 and TRBJ2-5, with no clear D. The CDR3 runs to 13 residues. The V and J ends lost 1 base and 0 bases respectively, with 4 bases between them. Germline CDR1 is SGHNT and CDR2 is YYREEE (reference sequence). This CDR3 is CASSLTDQETQYF. As DNA, the CDR3 is TGTGCCAGCAGCTTGACAGACCAAGAGACCCAGTACTTC.